These T cell receptor beta chains were read from a single sample in a study of human T cells and chemical hapten exposure. TCRdb reprocessed the RACE reads via MiXCR and lists one record per CDR3 protein. The table includes some 200,000 distinct CDR3 sequences, about 22% detected once. Specimen: whole blood, collected in connection with sensitization to the hapten diphenylcyclopropenone (DPC). The receptors shown here come from a woman aged 45-65 years with alopecia areata. Some clones in this sample may be carry-over from other donors' samples. Each CDR3 is given with its conserved first and last residue. Each record gives: V gene, clone size, J gene, D gene, CDR3 DNA, CDR3 protein. A D gene is named only where the DNA matches it firmly. Clone sizes are given selectively: once, few, many, or a class where the clone is expanded.

TRBV5-1	many	TRBJ2-5	NA	TGCGCCAGCAGCTTTGGACAAAAAGAAGAGACCCAGTACTTC	CASSFGQKEETQYF
TRBV2	NA	TRBJ2-1	NA	TGTGCCAGTAGGAGGGTATTAGATGAGCAGTTCTTC	CASRRVLDEQFF
TRBV6-5	NA	TRBJ2-5	NA	TGTGCCAGCAGTTACTCTCTCCCCGGGGAGACCCAGTACTTC	CASSYSLPGETQYF
TRBV7-9	NA	TRBJ2-3	TRBD2	TGTGCCAGCTCTGAGGAGACTAGCGGATTAAAAGGGGATACGCAGTATTTT	CASSEETSGLKGDTQYF
TRBV20-1	few	TRBJ2-7	NA	TGCAGTGCTAGAGACTCGGGACAACTCTACGAGCAGTACTTC	CSARDSGQLYEQYF
TRBV6-2/TRBV6-3	NA	TRBJ1-2	NA	TGTGCCAGCAGTTGGGACGGATATGGCTACACCTTC	CASSWDGYGYTF
TRBV7-9	NA	TRBJ2-3	TRBD1	TGTGCCAGCAGCTTAACACAGGGGGTAACAGATACGCAGTATTTT	CASSLTQGVTDTQYF
TRBV6-5	few	TRBJ1-1	TRBD1	TGTGCCAGCAGTTACCTAGGGACAGGGGGCAACACTGAAGCTTTCTTT	CASSYLGTGGNTEAFF
TRBV29-1	NA	TRBJ1-6	NA	TGCAGCGTTGGGCAGCCTAATTCACCCCTCCACTTT	CSVGQPNSPLHF
TRBV12-3/TRBV12-4	few	TRBJ1-3	NA	TGTGCCAGCAAGGCCCCCCTCTCGGCAGGGCGAGCAACCTACTCTGGAAACACCATATATTTT	CASKAPLSAGRATYSGNTIYF
TRBV20-1	NA	TRBJ1-1	NA	TGCAGTGCTAGAGCGGCAGCGAACACTGAAGCTTTCTTT	CSARAAANTEAFF
TRBV6-2/TRBV6-3	many	TRBJ2-5	NA	TGTGCCAGCAGTTACTGGGAGCGGCAAGAGACCCAGTACTTC	CASSYWERQETQYF
TRBV5-4	many	TRBJ2-3	NA	TGTGCCAGCAGCTCTCGGTTCACAGATACGCAGTATTTT	CASSSRFTDTQYF
TRBV7-2	few	TRBJ2-4	NA	TGTGCCAGCAGCTTAGAGAAGGAAGCAAACATTCAGTACTTC	CASSLEKEANIQYF
TRBV5-8	NA	TRBJ1-2	TRBD1	TGTGCCAGCAGGTACCCCGGGACAGCTAACTATGGCTACACCTTC	CASRYPGTANYGYTF
TRBV20-1	NA	TRBJ1-1	TRBD1	TGCAGTGCTAGTGGGACAGGGGGCTGGACTGAAGCTTTCTTT	CSASGTGGWTEAFF
TRBV29-1	NA	TRBJ1-2	TRBD1	TGCAGCGTTGAAGGGACAGGATACTATGGCTACACCTTC	CSVEGTGYYGYTF
TRBV20-1	few	TRBJ2-2	TRBD1	TGCAGTGCTAGGGGGGACAGGCCCCACACCGGGGAGCTGTTTTTT	CSARGDRPHTGELFF
TRBV20-1	NA	TRBJ2-1	TRBD2	TGCAGTGCTAGAGAGGCTAGCGGGAGTGGGTACAATGAGCAGTTCTTC	CSAREASGSGYNEQFF
TRBV9	NA	TRBJ1-1	NA	TGTGCCAGCAGCGTAGAACTACAGATGAACACTGAAGCTTTCTTT	CASSVELQMNTEAFF
TRBV30	NA	TRBJ2-7	NA	TGTGCCTGGAGTGTGGGTGGGGTTACCTACGAGCAGTACTTC	CAWSVGGVTYEQYF
TRBV20-1	few	TRBJ1-1	NA	TGCAGTGGCGCGCAGAGATTGAACACTGAAGCTTTCTTT	CSGAQRLNTEAFF
TRBV20-1	NA	TRBJ1-5	NA	TGCAGTGCTAGAATACCGCCTAGCAATCAGCCCCAGCATTTT	CSARIPPSNQPQHF
TRBV10-3	once	TRBJ2-1	NA	TGTGCCATCAGTGAGGACCTAAGGAAGCAGTTCTTC	CAISEDLRKQFF
TRBV11-2	many	TRBJ2-1	NA	TGTGCCAGCAGTCCTGGACGGAACAATGAGCAGTTCTTC	CASSPGRNNEQFF
TRBV10-3	NA	TRBJ2-5	NA	TGTGCCATCACACCTGAGGCCGCTCGCCCCGGCGAGACCCAGTACTTC	CAITPEAARPGETQYF
TRBV24-1	few	TRBJ2-1	TRBD1	TGTGCCACCAGTGAGTTGAACGGGACAGCCTACAATGAGCAGTTCTTC	CATSELNGTAYNEQFF
TRBV11-2	NA	TRBJ1-1	NA	TGTGCCAGCAGCTTTCAAACGGCGGGGGAAGCTTTCTTT	CASSFQTAGEAFF
TRBV6-2/TRBV6-3	few	TRBJ2-1	TRBD2	TGTGCCAGCATCACCCGACTAGCGGGTTACAATGAGCAGTTCTTC	CASITRLAGYNEQFF
TRBV5-8	NA	TRBJ2-1	TRBD2	TGTGCCAGCAGCTTGGGTCTGGTCCTTCGGGGGGATGAGCAGTTCTTC	CASSLGLVLRGDEQFF
TRBV2	NA	TRBJ2-1	NA	TGTGCCAGCGGACTCTTCTACAATGAGCAGTTCTTC	CASGLFYNEQFF
TRBV18	once	TRBJ2-7	TRBD2	TGTGCCAGCTCACCAGTGACTAGCGGGACTAGTGAGCAGTACTTC	CASSPVTSGTSEQYF
TRBV7-9	few	TRBJ2-7	NA	TGTGCCATCCTTCAGGGAGGCGAGCAGTACTTC	CAILQGGEQYF
TRBV2	NA	TRBJ2-5	TRBD1	TGTGCCAGCACTAGGGACAGACAAGAGACCCAGTACTTC	CASTRDRQETQYF
TRBV4-2	few	TRBJ1-2	NA	TGTGCCAGCAGCCAAGATCGGAGGATCTATGGCTACACCTTC	CASSQDRRIYGYTF
TRBV20-1	many	TRBJ2-1	TRBD2	TGCAGTGCTAGCCGACTAGCGGGAGGAATAGATGAGCAGTTCTTC	CSASRLAGGIDEQFF